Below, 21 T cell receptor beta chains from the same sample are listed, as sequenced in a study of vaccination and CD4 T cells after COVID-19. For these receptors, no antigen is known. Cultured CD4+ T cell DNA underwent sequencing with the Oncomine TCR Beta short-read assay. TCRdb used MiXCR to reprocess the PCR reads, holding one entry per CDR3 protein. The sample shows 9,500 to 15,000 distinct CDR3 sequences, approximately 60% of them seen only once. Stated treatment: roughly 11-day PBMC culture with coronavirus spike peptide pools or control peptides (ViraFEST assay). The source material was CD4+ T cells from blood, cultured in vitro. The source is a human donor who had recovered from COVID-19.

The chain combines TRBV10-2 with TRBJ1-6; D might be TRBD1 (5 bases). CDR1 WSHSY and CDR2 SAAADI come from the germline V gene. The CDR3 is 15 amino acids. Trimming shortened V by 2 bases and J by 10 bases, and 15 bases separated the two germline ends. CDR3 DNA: TGCGCCAGCAGTGAGGTGGAGGGGAGGGGCTCACCCCTCCACTTT. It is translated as CASSEVEGRGSPLHF.

CDR3 bases: TGTGCCAGTAGTCCTATAAGGGACAGGGTAGGAGGCTACACCTTC. Amino acids: CASSPIRDRVGGYTF. J is TRBJ1-2 and V is TRBV19; TRBD1 matches at 9 bases. Germline V gene sequence: CDR1 LNHDA, CDR2 SQIVND (reference sequence). The CDR3 is 15 residues long. V shed 5 bases and J 8 bases; nucleotides not matched to a gene: 12.

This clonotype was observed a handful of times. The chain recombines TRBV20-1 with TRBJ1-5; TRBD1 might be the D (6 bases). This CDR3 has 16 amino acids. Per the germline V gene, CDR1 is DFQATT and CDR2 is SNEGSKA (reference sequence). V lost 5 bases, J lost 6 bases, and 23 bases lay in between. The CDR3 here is CSARIGTGIGFQPQHF. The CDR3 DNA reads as TGCAGTGCTCGCATTGGAACAGGGATCGGTTTTCAGCCCCAGCATTTT.

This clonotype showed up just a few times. The CDR3 region has the DNA TGTGCCAGCAGTCAGGGGGAGGCCACCGGGGAGCTGTTTTTT. Amino acid sequence: CASSQGEATGELFF. J is TRBJ2-2 and V is TRBV6-1; weak D call: TRBD1 (7 bases). V was cut by 5 bases and J by 4 bases, with 11 bases left in between. The CDR3 runs 14 residues. The V gene's germline CDR1 is MNHNS and CDR2 SASEGT.

The chain's CDR3 is CASSYGANTQYF. DNA of the CDR3: TGTGCCAGCAGCTATGGAGCAAATACGCAGTATTTT. The V and J genes are TRBV11-2 and TRBJ2-3; no firm D call. The V gene's germline CDR1 is SGHAT and CDR2 FQNNGV. Between the trimmed V and J ends, which lost 4 bases and 7 bases, there was a span of 9 bases. The CDR3 covers 12 residues.

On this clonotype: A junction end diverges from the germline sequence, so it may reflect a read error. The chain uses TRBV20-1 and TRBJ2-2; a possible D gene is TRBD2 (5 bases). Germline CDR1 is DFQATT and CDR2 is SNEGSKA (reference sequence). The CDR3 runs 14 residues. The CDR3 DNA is TGCAGTGCCATAAGGAGAGGGCCAGCCGGGGAGCCGTTTTTT. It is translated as CSAIRRGPAGEPFF.

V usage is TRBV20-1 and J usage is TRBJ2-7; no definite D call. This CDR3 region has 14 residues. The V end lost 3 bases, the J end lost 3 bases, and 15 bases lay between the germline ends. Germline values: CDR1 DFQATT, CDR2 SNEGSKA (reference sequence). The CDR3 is CSASSGLSHYEQYF. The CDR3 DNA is TGCAGTGCTAGTTCAGGTCTATCCCACTACGAGCAGTACTTC.

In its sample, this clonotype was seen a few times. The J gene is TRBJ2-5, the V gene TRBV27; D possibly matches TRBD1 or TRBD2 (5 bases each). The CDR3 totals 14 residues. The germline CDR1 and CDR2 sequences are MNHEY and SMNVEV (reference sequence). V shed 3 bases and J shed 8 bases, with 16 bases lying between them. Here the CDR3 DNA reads TGTGCCAGCAGTTTGGTGCCCCCGGGGACCACCCAGTACTTC. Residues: CASSLVPPGTTQYF.

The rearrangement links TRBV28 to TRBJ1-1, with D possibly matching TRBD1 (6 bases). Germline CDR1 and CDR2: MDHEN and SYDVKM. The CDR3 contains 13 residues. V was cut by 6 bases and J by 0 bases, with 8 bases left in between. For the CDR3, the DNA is TGTGCCAGCAGGGGGGCGATGAACACTGAAGCTTTCTTT. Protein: CASRGAMNTEAFF.

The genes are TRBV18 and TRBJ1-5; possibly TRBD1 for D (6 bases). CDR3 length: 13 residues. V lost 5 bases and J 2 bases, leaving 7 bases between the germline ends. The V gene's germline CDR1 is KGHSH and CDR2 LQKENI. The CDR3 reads CASSGGGNQPQHF. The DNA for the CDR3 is TGTGCCAGCTCAGGGGGCGGCAATCAGCCCCAGCATTTT.

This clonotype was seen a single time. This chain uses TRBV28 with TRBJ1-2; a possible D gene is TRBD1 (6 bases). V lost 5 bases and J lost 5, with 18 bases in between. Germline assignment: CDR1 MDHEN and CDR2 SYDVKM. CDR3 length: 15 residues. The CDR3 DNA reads TGTGCCAGCAGTGTCCTGGTAGGGGGTTCGTATGGCTACACCTTC. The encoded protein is CASSVLVGGSYGYTF.

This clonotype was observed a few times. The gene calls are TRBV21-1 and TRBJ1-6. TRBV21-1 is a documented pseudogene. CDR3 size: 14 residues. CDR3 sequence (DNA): TGTGCCAGCAGCAAGTGGGTACGGGCTTCACCCCTCCACTTT. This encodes CASSKWVRASPLHF.

CDR3 region: CASSPTVHTDTQYF. In DNA, the CDR3 is TGTGCCAGCAGCCCCACGGTCCACACAGATACGCAGTATTTT. This rearrangement joins TRBV5-5 to TRBJ2-3; D ambiguous. V lost 4 bases to trimming and J lost 2 bases, with 11 bases between them. Germline assignment: CDR1 SGHKS and CDR2 YYEKEE (reference sequence). The CDR3 runs 14 residues. Full variable domain (missing parts from reference TRBV5-5 and TRBJ2-3): DAGVTQSPTHLIKTRGQQVTLRCSPISGHKSVSWYQQVLGQGPQFIFQYYEKEERGRGNFPDRFSARQFPNYSSELNVNALLLGDSALYLCASSPTVHTDTQYFGPGTRLTVL.

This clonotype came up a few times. The DNA for the CDR3 is TGTGCCAGCAGTTTCAACAGGGGGCTTACCGGGGAGCTGTTTTTT. This codes for CASSFNRGLTGELFF. V and J are TRBV28 and TRBJ2-2, with 9 bases aligning to TRBD1. Trimming at V came to 3 bases and at J to 5 bases, leaving 4 bases not matched to a gene. The germline V gene has CDR1 MDHEN and CDR2 SYDVKM. The CDR3 has 15 residues.

CDR3 sequence reads: CASSPPGTGNTEAFF. In DNA form, the CDR3 reads TGTGCCAGCTCACCACCGGGGACAGGGAACACTGAAGCTTTCTTT. The chain links TRBV18 to TRBJ1-1; TRBD1 matches 8 bases. Germline V CDR1 and CDR2: KGHSH, LQKENI. With V trimmed by 0 bases and J by 1 base, 1 base remained unmatched. The CDR3 totals 15 residues.

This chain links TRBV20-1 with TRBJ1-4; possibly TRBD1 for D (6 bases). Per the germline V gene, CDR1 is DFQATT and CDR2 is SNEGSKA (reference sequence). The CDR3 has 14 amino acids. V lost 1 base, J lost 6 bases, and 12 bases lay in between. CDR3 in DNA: TGCAGTGCTAGAGGGGGGCCCTGGGATGAAAAACTGTTTTTT. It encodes CSARGGPWDEKLFF.

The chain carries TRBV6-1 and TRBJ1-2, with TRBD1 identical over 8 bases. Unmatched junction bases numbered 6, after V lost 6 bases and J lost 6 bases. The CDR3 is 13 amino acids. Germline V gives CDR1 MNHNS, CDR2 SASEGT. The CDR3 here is CASRTTGVHGYTF. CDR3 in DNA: TGTGCCAGCAGGACGACAGGGGTGCATGGCTACACCTTC.

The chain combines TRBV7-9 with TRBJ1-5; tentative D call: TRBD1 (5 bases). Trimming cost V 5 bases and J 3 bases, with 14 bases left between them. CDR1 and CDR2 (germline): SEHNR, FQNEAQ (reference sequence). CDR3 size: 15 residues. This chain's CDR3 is CASSDDRLINQPQHF. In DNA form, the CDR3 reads TGTGCCAGCAGCGATGACAGACTAATCAATCAGCCCCAGCATTTT.

CDR3 bases: TGTGCCAGCAGCTTAGGGAAGGGCACAGATACGCAGTATTTT. Translating it yields CASSLGKGTDTQYF. The chain uses TRBV7-9 and TRBJ2-3; D is undetermined. The CDR3 runs to 14 residues. The germline V gene has CDR1 SEHNR and CDR2 FQNEAQ (reference sequence). The V end lost 1 base, the J end lost 1 base, and 6 bases lay between the germline ends.

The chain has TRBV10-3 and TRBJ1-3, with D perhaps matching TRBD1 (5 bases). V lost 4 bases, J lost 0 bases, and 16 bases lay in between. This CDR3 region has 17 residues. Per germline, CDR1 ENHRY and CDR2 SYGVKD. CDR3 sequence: CAISAGRSGLSGNTIYF. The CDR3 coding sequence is TGTGCCATCAGTGCGGGGCGGTCAGGGCTCTCTGGAAACACCATATATTTT.

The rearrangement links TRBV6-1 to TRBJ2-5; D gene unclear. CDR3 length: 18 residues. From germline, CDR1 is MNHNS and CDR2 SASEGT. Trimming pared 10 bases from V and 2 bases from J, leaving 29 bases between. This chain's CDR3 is CATGERSGIIHSQETQYF. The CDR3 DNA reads TGTGCCACAGGTGAAAGGTCCGGTATAATCCACAGTCAAGAGACCCAGTACTTC.